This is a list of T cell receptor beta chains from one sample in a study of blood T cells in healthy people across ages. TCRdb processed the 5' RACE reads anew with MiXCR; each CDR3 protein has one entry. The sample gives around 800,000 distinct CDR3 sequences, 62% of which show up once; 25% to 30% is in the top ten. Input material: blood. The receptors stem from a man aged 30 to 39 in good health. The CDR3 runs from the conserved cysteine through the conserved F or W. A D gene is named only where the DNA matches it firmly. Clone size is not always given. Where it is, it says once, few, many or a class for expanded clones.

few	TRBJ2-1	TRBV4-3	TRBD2	TGCGCCAGCAGCCAACCTTTCTCGGGGGGGCAGGGCAATGAGCAGTTCTTC	CASSQPFSGGQGNEQFF
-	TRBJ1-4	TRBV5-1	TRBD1	TGCGCCAGCAGCTATCTCCCGGGACAGGGCTTCAATAATGAAAAACTGTTTTTT	CASSYLPGQGFNNEKLFF
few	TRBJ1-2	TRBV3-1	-	TGTGCCAGCAGCCAAGCGACGGGTAATGGCTACACCTTC	CASSQATGNGYTF
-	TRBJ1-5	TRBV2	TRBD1	TGTGCCAGCAGTTCCTCACAGGGGAACAATCAGCCCCAGCATTTT	CASSSSQGNNQPQHF
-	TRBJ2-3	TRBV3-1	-	TGTGCCAGCACCCACTCTGTCGGGGAAGGCGTAGATACGCAGTATTTT	CASTHSVGEGVDTQYF
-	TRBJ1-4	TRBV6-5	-	TGTGCCAGCAGTGGTAGGGGGAATGAAAAACTGTTTTTT	CASSGRGNEKLFF
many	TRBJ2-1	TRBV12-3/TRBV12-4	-	TGTGCCAGCAGTTTCACGTGGGAGCAGTTCTTC	CASSFTWEQFF
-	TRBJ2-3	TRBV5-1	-	TGCGCCAGCAGCTTGGAATATGGAGATACGCAGTATTTT	CASSLEYGDTQYF
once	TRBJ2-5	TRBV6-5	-	TGTGCCAGCAGGATTGGGCCGATGGGAGAGACCCAGTACTTC	CASRIGPMGETQYF
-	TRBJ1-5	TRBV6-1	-	TGTGCCAGCAGTGAAGGTCCCGCAGATAGCAATCAGCCCCAGCATTTT	CASSEGPADSNQPQHF
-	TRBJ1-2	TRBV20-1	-	TGCAGTGCTAGTGCCAGGGTTAACGGCTACACCTTC	CSASARVNGYTF
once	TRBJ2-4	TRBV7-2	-	TGTGCCAGCAGCCTCCTCCCGGGGGCGCAAAACATTCAGTACTTC	CASSLLPGAQNIQYF
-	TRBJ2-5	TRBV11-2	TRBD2	TGTGCCAGCAGCTTAGGTCCAGCGGGGGTGCCCCAAGAGACCCAGTACTTC	CASSLGPAGVPQETQYF